A single sample is the source of the 12 T cell receptor beta chains below, sequenced in a study of T cells in Graves' hyperthyroidism and ophthalmopathy. Amplified regions were TCR beta CDR3 sequences from RNA transcripts. When the TCR CDR3 underwent first-round RT-PCR, the HTBI primer set was used. TCRdb itself ran the multiplex PCR reads through MiXCR, one entry per CDR3 protein. Of around 280,000 distinct CDR3 sequences in the sample, about 13% were seen once. The source material was blood. Every receptor here comes from a middle-aged woman with Graves' hyperthyroidism.

Points on this clonotype: A much more abundant neighbour one base away suggests this may be a read error. V gene TRBV6-1 combines with J gene TRBJ1-1; the match to TRBD1 covers 7 bases. The length of the CDR3 is 14 residues. Germline V gene lookup returns CDR1 MNHNS and CDR2 SASEGT. With 6 bases clipped from V and 7 bases from J, the junction kept 11 bases outside the gene matches. In nucleotides, the CDR3 is TGTGCCAGCAGCCCCAGGGGGGGGCGGCTTGAAGCTTTCTTT. Translation: CASSPRGGRLEAFF.

CDR3 bases: TGTGCCAGCAGACGTGGGACAGGAAACACTGAAGCTTTCTTT. The encoded protein is CASRRGTGNTEAFF. The chain has TRBV4-2 and TRBJ1-1, with 8 bases that match TRBD1. The J segment lost 2 bases and the V segment lost 6 bases, leaving 5 bases of the junction unmatched. CDR1 is LGHNA and CDR2 is YNFKEQ in the germline V gene. The CDR3 is made up of 14 amino acids.

This clonotype has at least ten counts. One end of the junction is discordant with germline, which a read error may explain. The J gene is TRBJ1-1, the V gene TRBV2; possibly TRBD1 for D (6 bases). The CDR3 covers 13 residues. Germline loops: CDR1 SNHLY, CDR2 FYNNEI. CDR3 nucleotides: TGTGCCGGTGCAGGGGAAGAGAACACTAAAGCTTTCTTT. It yields the protein CAGAGEENTKAFF.

This rearrangement joins TRBV19 to TRBJ2-3, with D hard to call. Per germline, CDR1 LNHDA and CDR2 SQIVND (reference sequence). CDR3 size: 16 residues. V was cut by 1 base and J by 3 bases, with 14 bases left in between. The CDR3 loop is CASSIGPAQLTDTQYF. The CDR3 DNA reads as TGTGCCAGTAGTATAGGCCCAGCCCAACTAACAGATACGCAGTATTTT.

This clonotype showed up many times. The chain couples TRBV6-2 or TRBV6-3 to TRBJ2-1, with 8 bases that match TRBD2. With V trimmed by 5 bases and J by 6 bases, 12 bases remained unmatched. Germline V gene data show CDR1 as MNHEY and CDR2 as SVGEGT. CDR3 length: 16 residues. The CDR3 reads CASSRPLGAGVNEQFF. As DNA, the CDR3 is TGTGCCAGCAGTCGCCCCCTGGGAGCGGGAGTCAATGAGCAGTTCTTC.

This clonotype was observed at least ten times. V usage is TRBV29-1 and J usage is TRBJ2-3, with D perhaps matching TRBD1 (5 bases). Trimming stripped 5 bases from V and 4 bases from J, with 16 bases between. CDR1 and CDR2 from the germline V gene are SQVTM and ANQGSEA. This CDR3 has 14 residues. The chain's CDR3 is CSVLWGGRSDTQYF. In DNA, the CDR3 is TGCAGCGTTCTTTGGGGCGGCAGGTCAGATACGCAGTATTTT.

This clonotype was counted ten times or more. CDR3 nucleotides: TGTGCCAGCAGCCCGCTCTATGGGGATACGCAGTATTTT. Residues: CASSPLYGDTQYF. The chain recombines TRBV3-1 with TRBJ2-3; no clear D gene. Germline CDR1 reads LGHDT; CDR2 reads YNNKEL (reference sequence). Trimming pared 4 bases from V and 6 bases from J, leaving 11 bases between. The CDR3 consists of 13 residues.

This clonotype was counted many times. J is TRBJ2-6 and V is TRBV7-2, with a weak D call TRBD1 (5 bases). The CDR3 contains 18 residues. With 1 base removed from V and 0 bases from J, the gap between germline ends came to 13 bases. Germline V CDR1 and CDR2: SGHTA, FQGNSA. The chain's CDR3 is CASSLGGFRGSGANVLTF. The CDR3 nucleotides read TGTGCCAGCAGCTTAGGGGGTTTTAGGGGCTCTGGGGCCAACGTCCTGACTTTC. The full variable domain, its missing parts supplied by reference TRBV7-2 and TRBJ2-6, is GAGVSQSPSNKVTEKGKDVELRCDPISGHTALYWYRQSLGQGLEFLIYFQGNSAPDKSGLPSDRFSAERTGGSVSTLTIQRTQQEDSAVYLCASSLGGFRGSGANVLTFGAGSRLTVL.

As to this clonotype: Possible read error: a much larger clone is one base away. The chain recombines TRBV18 with TRBJ2-3; D tentatively fits TRBD1 or TRBD2 (5 bases each). Germline values: CDR1 KGHSH, CDR2 LQKENI. This CDR3 has 14 residues. In DNA, the CDR3 is TGTGCCAGCTCATCGCAGGGACCCACAGATACGCCGTATTTT. Amino acids: CASSSQGPTDTPYF.

This clonotype has ten or more counts. The chain has TRBV18 and TRBJ2-3; 13 bases line up with TRBD2. After removal of 6 bases from V and 5 bases from J, the junction contained 2 bases not matched to a gene. CDR1 and CDR2 from the germline V gene are KGHSH and LQKENI. The CDR3 is 14 residues long. The CDR3 DNA reads as TGTGCCAGCTCCGGACTAGCGGGAGAAGATACGCAGTATTTT. Encoded protein: CASSGLAGEDTQYF.

In its sample, this clonotype was seen a few times. This chain connects TRBV20-1 to TRBJ2-2; either TRBD1 or TRBD2 may supply D (8 bases each). Germline V gives CDR1 DFQATT, CDR2 SNEGSKA (reference sequence). The V gene lost 2 bases and the J gene lost 6 bases, with 28 bases spanning the gap. This CDR3 is 19 amino acids long. In DNA form, the CDR3 reads TGCAGTGCTAGACGTTCCCCAGGGGGCAGCGGGAGAGCCCCCGGGGAGCTGTTTTTT. This sequence encodes CSARRSPGGSGRAPGELFF.

This clonotype has ten or more counts. V gene TRBV28 combines with J gene TRBJ1-6; the D gene is possibly TRBD1 (5 bases). This CDR3 is built from 15 residues. V lost 7 bases, J lost 8 bases, and 18 bases lay in between. Germline assignment: CDR1 MDHEN and CDR2 SYDVKM. CDR3 DNA sequence: TGTGCCAGCACCATGGACATCCAAGGGTATTCACCCCTCCACTTT. It codes for CASTMDIQGYSPLHF.